The 2 T cell receptor beta chains below were found in one sample sequenced in a study of cytomegalovirus exposure and HLA in healthy donors. PCR was performed using 60 Vbeta and 13 Jbeta primers. The data were produced by immunoSEQ multiplex PCR, yet TCRdb's version contains in-frame clones alone and is incomplete. This table holds 170,000 or so clones, 80% found once. Sequencing was performed on PBMCs. The receptors come from a male donor in good health and CMV-seropositive.

This chain connects TRBV27 to TRBJ2-2, with TRBD1 identical over 9 bases. The V segment lost 2 bases and the J segment 3 bases; nucleotides outside the gene matches: 4. This CDR3 spans 16 amino acids. Germline V gene data show CDR1 as MNHEY and CDR2 as SMNVEV (reference sequence). In DNA, the CDR3 is TGTGCCAGCAGTTTAGGACAGGGGAGGGACACCGGGGAGCTGTTTTTT. Translating it yields CASSLGQGRDTGELFF.

V gene TRBV19 combines with J gene TRBJ1-2, with a possible D match to TRBD1 (5 bases). With 5 bases removed from V and 0 bases from J, the gap between germline ends came to 10 bases. The V gene's germline CDR1 is LNHDA and CDR2 SQIVND (reference sequence). This CDR3 comprises 14 residues. CDR3: CASSYLGANYGYTF. The CDR3 DNA sequence: TGTGCCAGTAGTTATTTAGGGGCTAACTATGGCTACACCTTC.